This T cell receptor (beta chain) was sequenced during a study of cytomegalovirus exposure and HLA in healthy donors. Researchers ran the PCR with 60 Vbeta and 13 Jbeta primers. Generated by immunoSEQ multiplex PCR, the TCRdb table keeps only in-frame clones and is missing some. The sample carries 150,000 to 200,000 clones, over 70% recorded once. The receptor was derived from a young woman in good health and CMV-seropositive. Sequences were obtained from PBMCs.

CDR3 DNA: TGTGCCAGCAGTACAAATCCCCGACAGGGTCCACAAGAGACCCAGTACTTC. Amino acid sequence: CASSTNPRQGPQETQYF. The chain uses TRBV28 and TRBJ2-5; 7 bases line up with TRBD1. The length of the CDR3 is 17 residues. V shed 5 bases, J shed 2 bases, and the junction held 14 bases outside the gene matches. CDR1 is MDHEN, CDR2 SYDVKM, per germline. Full variable domain (missing parts from reference TRBV28 and TRBJ2-5): DVKVTQSSRYLVKRTGEKVFLECVQDMDHENMFWYRQDPGLGLRLIYFSYDVKMKEKGDIPEGYSVSREKKERFSLILESASTNQTSMYLCASSTNPRQGPQETQYFGPGTRLLVL.